This TCR beta chain was sequenced during a study of shared clonotypes between healthy human individuals. On this clone itself: Different DNA sequences within this sample yield the same CDR3.

The assay was immunoSEQ multiplex PCR, and TCRdb's table has in-frame clones only and misses some. The table records over 1.4 million clones, around 97% of them present only once. Germline CDR1 SGHTA, CDR2 FQGNSA. Trimming took 0 bases from V and 2 from J, leaving 7 bases between them. This CDR3 contains 14 residues. V gene TRBV7-2 combines with J gene TRBJ1-1; the D is unclear. This TCR came from a man aged 25-45 years in good health. Input material: naive CD4+ T cells sorted from blood. Regarding subset: CD45RA+ positively selected. The CDR3: CASSLAGLNTEAFF. CDR3 in DNA: TGTGCCAGCAGCTTAGCTGGGTTAAACACTGAAGCTTTCTTT.